What follows are 3 T cell receptor beta chains derived from one specimen sequenced in a study of PD-1 blockade in classical Hodgkin lymphoma. The protocol was immunoSEQ multiplex PCR, while the TCRdb copy is restricted to in-frame clones and leaves out a portion. The table records over 75,000 clones, over 75% of them present only once. Noted time point: cycle 4 day 1 (C4D1), after 5 to 7 weeks of nivolumab. Following autologous stem cell transplantation, relapse occurred in every patient, and exposure to brentuximab vedotin varied. This specimen consisted of peripheral blood mononuclear cells (PBMCs), obtained before the fourth cycle of nivolumab. The origin of the receptors is a human donor with classical Hodgkin lymphoma.

This clone turned up a few times. The chain carries TRBV29-1 and TRBJ1-2; D perhaps matches TRBD1 (6 bases). There are 13 residues in the CDR3. CDR1 is SQVTM and CDR2 is ANQGSEA in the germline V gene. V was cut by 7 bases and J by 4 bases, with 16 bases left in between. Here the CDR3 DNA reads TGCAGCGCCGCACAGGGCGACCTCTATGGCTACACCTTC. It yields the protein CSAAQGDLYGYTF.

This clone showed up just once. V usage is TRBV19 and J usage is TRBJ2-5; TRBD1 might be the D (6 bases). The V and J ends lost 7 bases and 0 bases respectively, with 12 bases between them. This CDR3 comprises 14 residues. The germline V gene encodes CDR1 LNHDA and CDR2 SQIVND (reference sequence). The CDR3 reads CASNLGDNQETQYF. The CDR3 region has the DNA TGTGCCAGTAATTTAGGGGACAACCAAGAGACCCAGTACTTC.

The chain recombines TRBV6-5 with TRBJ2-5; the D is unclear. Germline values: CDR1 MNHEY, CDR2 SVGAGI. CDR3 length equals 14 residues. The V gene lost 1 base and the J gene lost 4 bases, with 10 bases spanning the gap. The CDR3 coding sequence is TGTGCCAGCAGTTACTATAGTAGCAGAGAGACCCAGTACTTC. This gives the protein CASSYYSSRETQYF.